The rows below give T cell receptor beta chains drawn from one sample of a study of shared clonotypes between healthy human individuals. Some clones are missing from TCRdb's copy, which holds only in-frame ones; the method was immunoSEQ multiplex PCR. The data show approximately 1.4 million clones, 95% to 99% seen once. The source material was naive CD4+ T cells sorted from blood. All receptors come from a man younger than 45 in good health. CDR3s leave out the opening cysteine and the closing phenylalanine or tryptophan.

j_gene,len,v_gene,CDR3aa
TRBJ2-1,13,TRBV9,ASSPETRRNNEQF
TRBJ2-7,13,TRBV10-3,AIRDGHEGHREQY
TRBJ2-1,14,TRBV11-2,ASSAGGSLIFNEQF
TRBJ1-1,13,TRBV5-4,ASSQGALMNTEAF
TRBJ1-2,12,TRBV2,ASSEAREAGGYT
TRBJ2-7,15,TRBV5-6,ASSLLWKTGRTYEQY
TRBJ1-5,12,TRBV19,ASRHRTGLQPQH
TRBJ2-1,13,TRBV9,ASSPRLAGAGEQF
TRBJ2-2,15,TRBV19,ASSRGLAGGDTGELF
TRBJ1-5,11,TRBV30,AWSVRGFQPQH
TRBJ1-5,12,TRBV25-1,ASSEAGSNQPQH
TRBJ2-4,15,TRBV10-3,AISESKLAGEGNIQY
TRBJ2-5,11,TRBV2,ASSDVQLGTQY
TRBJ2-5,14,TRBV18,ASSPLGSGRQETQY
TRBJ2-1,14,TRBV9,ASSVTGGRPADEQF
TRBJ1-1,13,TRBV19,ASTSGRRMNTEAF
TRBJ2-4,10,TRBV2,ASSEAASIQY
TRBJ1-2,13,TRBV28,ASSLSPGLNYGYT
TRBJ2-1,14,TRBV15,ATSTATSGSPHEQF
TRBJ2-3,16,TRBV10-2,ASHNEGRVFPATDTQY
TRBJ1-1,13,TRBV18,ASSPSSRMNTEAF
TRBJ2-1,10,TRBV6-5,ASSGGYNEQF
TRBJ1-5,12,TRBV15,ATSSRDDNQPQH
TRBJ2-1,15,TRBV5-1,ASSKILAGGPKNEQF
TRBJ2-5,11,TRBV11-2,ASSRRAKETQY
TRBJ1-2,11,TRBV5-1,ASSLGMDYGYT
TRBJ2-7,12,TRBV6-1,ASSEPGRVDEQY
TRBJ2-5,11,TRBV11-2,ASSRGQQETQY
TRBJ1-5,11,TRBV19,ASTGQLNQPQH
TRBJ2-7,11,TRBV15,ATARGPSYEQY
TRBJ1-1,11,TRBV4-1,ASSAGRGTEAF
TRBJ2-3,10,TRBV2,ASRGDPDTQY
TRBJ2-1,11,TRBV15,ATSISPYNEQF
TRBJ2-7,14,TRBV11-2,ASSLLLTSGSYEQY
TRBJ2-1,11,TRBV11-3,ASSTVAGEEQF
TRBJ1-5,11,TRBV10-3,AISESSVQPQH